The 14 T cell receptor beta chains reported below all come from one sample, sequenced in a study of blood T cells in healthy people across ages. Primed by a sample-barcoded 5' primer and a J-beta primer mix, a second PCR proceeded for about 7 to 12 cycles. TCRdb re-called the 5' RACE reads through MiXCR, storing one row per CDR3 protein. The repertoire holds over 1,500,000 distinct CDR3 sequences, with roughly 50% as singletons. Sample: blood. The receptors come from a woman in her forties in good health.

V and J are TRBV6-1 and TRBJ2-1; 12 bases are a match to TRBD2. V trimming: 6 bases; J trimming: 10 bases; junction bases outside the gene matches: 10. The germline V gene encodes CDR1 MNHNS and CDR2 SASEGT. The CDR3 contains 15 residues. The CDR3 DNA follows: TGTGCCAGCAGGAAGACTAGCGGGGGTGCCCGGGAGCAGTTCTTC. Amino acid sequence: CASRKTSGGAREQFF.

This clonotype appeared a few times. V and J are TRBV6-5 and TRBJ2-1; 7 bases match TRBD2. J lost 4 bases, V lost 0 bases, and 6 bases had no gene match. Germline CDR1 MNHEY, CDR2 SVGAGI. The CDR3 loop spans 16 amino acids. CDR3 DNA: TGTGCCAGCAGTTACTCGTCGGCTAGCGGATACAATGAGCAGTTCTTC. This codes for CASSYSSASGYNEQFF.

This chain connects TRBV6-2 or TRBV6-3 to TRBJ2-5; the D gene is possibly TRBD1 (5 bases). Germline V CDR1 and CDR2: MNHEY, SVGEGT. This CDR3 has 14 amino acids. V was clipped by 6 bases and J by 1 base, with 12 bases between them. CDR3 DNA sequence: TGTGCCAGCAGCAAGGACATCCGCCAAGAGACCCAGTACTTC. Protein product: CASSKDIRQETQYF.

This clonotype was counted between two and nine times. The V and J genes are TRBV20-1 and TRBJ2-1; 7 nucleotides line up with TRBD2. J gave up 15 bases and V 6 bases, and 8 bases lay outside the gene matches. The germline CDR1 and CDR2 sequences are DFQATT and SNEGSKA (reference sequence). CDR3 length: 10 amino acids. The CDR3 loop reads CSARDYRAFF. The CDR3 DNA follows: TGCAGTGCCAGGGACTACCGAGCGTTCTTC.

About this clonotype: One junction end does not reproduce the germline sequence, and a read error may be involved. This chain joins TRBV28 and TRBJ2-7; D is perhaps TRBD1 or TRBD2 (5 bases each). This CDR3 region has 14 residues. CDR1 and CDR2 from the germline V gene are MDHEN and SYDVKM. The CDR3 nucleotides read TGTACCAGCAGTTTAAGGGACCCGGACTACGAGCAGTACTTC. This encodes CTSSLRDPDYEQYF.

This clonotype has more than one count but fewer than ten. The chain employs TRBV7-2 and TRBJ2-1; tentatively, D is TRBD1 (6 bases). The V end lost 0 bases, the J end lost 6 bases, and 9 bases lay between the germline ends. This CDR3 region has 14 residues. Germline loops: CDR1 SGHTA, CDR2 FQGNSA. In DNA, the CDR3 is TGTGCCAGCAGCTTAGCGGAAGGGGGCAATGAGCAGTTCTTC. Translated, it gives CASSLAEGGNEQFF.

The gene calls are TRBV5-1 and TRBJ1-4; D might be TRBD1 (5 bases). V dropped 4 bases and J dropped 7 bases, with 14 bases sitting between them. The CDR3 sequence is 14 residues long. Germline lookup yields CDR1 SGHRS and CDR2 YFSETQ. CDR3 sequence (DNA): TGCGCCAGCAGCGAAACAAAAAGGGGTGAAAAACTGTTTTTT. Residues: CASSETKRGEKLFF. Full variable domain (missing parts from reference TRBV5-1 and TRBJ1-4): KAGVTQTPRYLIKTRGQQVTLSCSPISGHRSVSWYQQTPGQGLQFLFEYFSETQRNKGNFPGRFSGRQFSNSRSEMNVSTLELGDSALYLCASSETKRGEKLFFGSGTQLSVL.

The V gene is TRBV13, the J gene TRBJ2-1, with a tentative D call TRBD2 (5 bases). The CDR3 length is 13 residues. Germline values: CDR1 PRHDT, CDR2 FYEKMQ (reference sequence). Between the trimmed V and J ends, which lost 6 bases and 8 bases, there was a span of 14 bases. CDR3 sequence (DNA): TGTGCCAGCAGATTCGGACTTGTGGATGAGCAGTTCTTC. The encoded protein is CASRFGLVDEQFF.

As for this clonotype: Mismatch with germline at one junction end may stem from a read error. The chain links TRBV6-2 or TRBV6-3 to TRBJ2-1; 9 bases fit TRBD1. This CDR3 is 15 amino acids long. Germline assignment: CDR1 MNHEY and CDR2 SVGEGT. The CDR3 loop reads CACRTARDRDNEQFF. The CDR3 DNA follows: TGTGCCTGCAGAACTGCCCGGGACAGGGATAATGAGCAGTTCTTC.

The chain is built from TRBV24-1 and TRBJ2-4; D remains ambiguous. CDR3 size: 16 residues. Between the trimmed V and J ends, which lost 2 bases and 0 bases, there was a span of 10 bases. In germline, CDR1 is KGHDR, CDR2 SFDVKD. The CDR3 DNA follows: TGTGCCACCAGTGATTCTCGACAAGTAGCCAAAAACATTCAGTACTTC. Amino acid sequence: CATSDSRQVAKNIQYF.

This clonotype was counted at least ten times. V gene TRBV25-1 combines with J gene TRBJ2-5; D unclear. The CDR3 spans 11 residues. Deletions cut 4 bases from V and 5 bases from J, with 5 bases between. Per the germline V gene, CDR1 is MGHDK and CDR2 is SYGVNS. CDR3 sequence reads: CASSGWETQYF. DNA for the CDR3: TGTGCCAGCAGTGGTTGGGAGACCCAGTACTTC.

This clonotype was counted only a few times. J is TRBJ2-6 and V is TRBV20-1; TRBD2 matches at 9 bases. V shed 6 bases and J 0 bases; nucleotides not matched to a gene: 6. Germline loops: CDR1 DFQATT, CDR2 SNEGSKA (reference sequence). The CDR3 totals 16 residues. DNA for the CDR3: TGCAGTGCCGCTAGCGGGACCCGCTCTGGGGCCAACGTCCTGACTTTC. Residues: CSAASGTRSGANVLTF.

The sample holds one count of this clonotype. At one boundary the junction diverges from the germline segment, which might be a read error. The V and J genes are TRBV6-6 and TRBJ1-6; unclear D gene. This CDR3 has 13 amino acids. From germline, CDR1 is MNHNY and CDR2 SVGAGI (reference sequence). CDR3 in amino acids: CASSDSTTVPLHF. CDR3 nucleotides: TGTGCCAGCAGTGACTCTACAACAGTACCCCTCCACTTT.

Concerning this clonotype itself: The missing conserved phenylalanine or tryptophan at the end of this CDR3 makes a read error likely. The chain uses TRBV7-3 and TRBJ2-4, with 10 bases fitting TRBD2. The germline CDR1 and CDR2 sequences are SGHTA and FQGTGA. CDR3 size: 18 residues. J gave up 3 bases and V 4 bases, and 12 bases lay outside the gene matches. In nucleotides, the CDR3 is TGTGCCAGCAGCTCGGGGCCTGAGCGGGGGGGAGGCAAAAACATTCAGTACTTA. As protein: CASSSGPERGGGKNIQYL.